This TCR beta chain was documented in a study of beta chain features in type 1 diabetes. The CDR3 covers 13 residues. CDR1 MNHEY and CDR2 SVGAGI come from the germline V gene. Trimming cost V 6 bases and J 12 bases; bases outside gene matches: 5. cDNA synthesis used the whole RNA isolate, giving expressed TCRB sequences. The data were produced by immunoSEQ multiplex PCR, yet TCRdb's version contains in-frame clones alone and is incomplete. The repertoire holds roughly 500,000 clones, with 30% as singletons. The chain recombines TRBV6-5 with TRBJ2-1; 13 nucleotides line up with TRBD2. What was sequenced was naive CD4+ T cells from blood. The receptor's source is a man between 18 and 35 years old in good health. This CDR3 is CASSPGLAGMQFF. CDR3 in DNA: TGTGCCAGCAGCCCGGGACTAGCGGGAATGCAGTTCTTC.